In this sample, the clone carrying this T cell receptor (beta chain) turned up many times. Its antigen remains unidentified. This specimen belongs to a study of blood T cells in healthy people across ages. Study findings and constraints: TCR beta diversity was tightly associated with the proportion of naive T cells.

The germline V and J ends were trimmed by 1 base and 1 base, with 4 bases remaining between them. The length of the CDR3 is 14 residues. Germline V CDR1 and CDR2: SGHTA, FQGNSA. It was with a sample-barcoded 5' primer and a J-beta primer mix that a second PCR of about 7 to 12 cycles was run. TCRdb ran MiXCR on the 5' RACE reads and lists one entry per CDR3 protein. This sample yields 650,000 to 800,000 distinct CDR3 sequences, of which under 55% are seen a single time; about 21% belongs to the top ten. The chain uses TRBV7-2 and TRBJ2-2; D is undetermined. The sequence was collected from a man in his 60s in good health. Material for sequencing was blood. CDR3 residues: CASSLERNTGELFF. CDR3 nucleotides: TGTGCCAGCAGCTTAGAACGGAACACCGGGGAGCTGTTTTTT.